These 3 T cell receptor beta chains came from one sample sequenced in a study of STAT5B mutations in CD4+ large granular lymphocyte leukemia. Using immunoSEQ multiplex PCR, the repertoire was profiled, and TCRdb retains in-frame clones only, with some absent. The table has approximately 33,000 clones, 69% seen once. The sample was CD4+ T cells from blood buffy coats. These receptors came from a human donor in good health.

CDR3 DNA: TGCGCCAGCGGAACTAGCGGGTTCACCGGGGAGCTGTTTTTT. Amino acid sequence: CASGTSGFTGELFF. This chain connects TRBV10-1 to TRBJ2-2, with 9 bases matching TRBD2. J gave up 4 bases and V 8 bases, and 5 bases lay outside the gene matches. The CDR3 runs 14 residues. The germline V gene has CDR1 WNHNN and CDR2 SYGVQD (reference sequence).

In this sample, this clone turned up a few times. V gene TRBV7-2 combines with J gene TRBJ1-2; tentative D call: TRBD1 (6 bases). Germline V gene lookup returns CDR1 SGHTA and CDR2 FQGNSA. The CDR3 is made up of 12 amino acids. Between the trimmed V and J ends, which lost 1 base and 13 bases, there was a span of 13 bases. As DNA, the CDR3 is TGTGCCAGCAGCTTAGATGTCGGGGGGCCCACCTTC. This codes for CASSLDVGGPTF.

The J gene is TRBJ1-4, the V gene TRBV29-1, with a tentative D call TRBD1 (5 bases). The CDR3 covers 13 residues. The germline CDR1 and CDR2 sequences are SQVTM and ANQGSEA. V was shortened by 7 bases and J by 3 bases, with 12 bases between the two germline ends. This CDR3 reads CSATGDPNEKLFF. CDR3 nucleotides: TGCAGCGCAACAGGTGATCCTAATGAAAAACTGTTTTTT.